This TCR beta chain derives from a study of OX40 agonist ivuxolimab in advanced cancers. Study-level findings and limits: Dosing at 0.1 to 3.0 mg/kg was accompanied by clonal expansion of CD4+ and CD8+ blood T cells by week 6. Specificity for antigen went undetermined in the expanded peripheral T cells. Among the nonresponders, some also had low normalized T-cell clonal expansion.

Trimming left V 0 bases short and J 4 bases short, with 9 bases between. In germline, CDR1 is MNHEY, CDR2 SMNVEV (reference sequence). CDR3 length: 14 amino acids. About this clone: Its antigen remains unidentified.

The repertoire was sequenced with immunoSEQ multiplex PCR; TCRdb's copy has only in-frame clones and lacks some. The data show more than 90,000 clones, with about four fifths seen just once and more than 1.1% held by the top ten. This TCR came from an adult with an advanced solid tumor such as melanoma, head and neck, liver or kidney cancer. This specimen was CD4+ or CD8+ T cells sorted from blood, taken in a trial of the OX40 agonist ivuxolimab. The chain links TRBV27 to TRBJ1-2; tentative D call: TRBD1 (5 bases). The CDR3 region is CASSLSPGGYGYTF. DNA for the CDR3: TGTGCCAGCAGTTTATCCCCGGGGGGCTATGGCTACACCTTC.